This TCR beta chain was observed in a study of blood T cell repertoires in COVID-19. Whole-study context: The samples span acute and convalescent COVID-19 from the United States, Italy and Spain.

CDR3 length: 16 amino acids. Germline lookup yields CDR1 MGHRA and CDR2 YSYEKL. V was shortened by 7 bases and J by 7 bases, with 23 bases between the two germline ends. In the authors' workflow: Amplified reference gene primers provided the basis for estimating nucleated cell counts. The table came from immunoSEQ multiplex PCR; TCRdb's copy has only in-frame clones and leaves some out. For V, J and clone size, that table is used; D and trimming come from the DNA. The sample lists roughly 100,000 clones, 87% occurring once. Sequenced sample: peripheral blood. The chain carries TRBV4-1 and TRBJ2-1, with a weak D call TRBD1 (6 bases). The receptor's source is a man aged 45-65 years with acute or convalescent COVID-19. CDR3 sequence reads: CASTPQGRGGQNEQFF. The CDR3 bases are TGCGCCAGCACCCCACAAGGGCGTGGGGGCCAAAATGAGCAGTTCTTC.